The TCR beta chain under discussion was sequenced for a study of control samples from healthy donors and cancer patients. Assay: immunoSEQ multiplex PCR; the TCRdb copy retains only in-frame clones and omits some. The data hold 150,000 to 200,000 clones, with about nine tenths observed a single time. The clonotype originates from a woman aged 25 to 45 in good health. Sequencing was carried out using blood.

CDR3 coding DNA: TGTGCCAGCAGCAAAGGGACTAGCGGGAGAACAGATACGCAGTATTTT. This codes for CASSKGTSGRTDTQYF. This chain joins TRBV7-3 and TRBJ2-3, with 14 bases identical to TRBD2. CDR1 is SGHTA, CDR2 FQGTGA, per germline. Trimming took 5 bases from V and 3 from J; bases not matched to a gene: 4. The CDR3 contains 16 residues.